Presented here are 19 T cell receptor beta chains from one specimen sequenced in a study of identical twins. TCRdb reprocessed the 5' RACE reads via MiXCR and lists one record per CDR3 protein. This table holds about 290,000 distinct CDR3 sequences, over 8.5% found once. The same data also went into a second study, on yellow fever vaccine responses in identical twins.

The sample was CD8+ T cells sorted from blood. The source of these receptors is a woman between 18 and 30 years old in good health.

Many counts were recorded for this clonotype. The chain joins TRBV5-1 to TRBJ2-2; D remains ambiguous. Trimming took off 6 bases at V and 1 base at J, with 4 bases between the two ends. The length of the CDR3 is 12 residues. Germline V lookup: CDR1 SGHRS, CDR2 YFSETQ. The CDR3 DNA is TGCGCCAGCACCTGGAACACCGGGGAGCTGTTTTTT. Its protein product is CASTWNTGELFF. The full variable domain, its missing parts supplied by reference TRBV5-1 and TRBJ2-2, is KAGVTQTPRYLIKTRGQQVTLSCSPISGHRSVSWYQQTPGQGLQFLFEYFSETQRNKGNFPGRFSGRQFSNSRSEMNVSTLELGDSALYLCASTWNTGELFFGEGSRLTVL.

This chain connects TRBV6-2 or TRBV6-3 to TRBJ2-2, with no clear D. CDR3 length equals 17 residues. The germline V gene encodes CDR1 MNHEY and CDR2 SVGEGT. With 2 bases removed from V and 6 bases from J, the gap between germline ends came to 19 bases. CDR3 region: CASSYSFPRASAGELFF. CDR3 sequence (DNA): TGTGCCAGCAGTTACAGTTTCCCTCGGGCCAGCGCCGGGGAGCTGTTTTTT.

Only a few counts were recorded for this clonotype. This chain links TRBV5-6 with TRBJ2-7; a possible D gene is TRBD1 (6 bases). The CDR3 totals 15 residues. Germline V gene sequence: CDR1 SGHDT, CDR2 YYEEEE. Trimming shortened V by 0 bases and J by 5 bases, and 15 bases separated the two germline ends. The chain's CDR3 is CASSLARTENNEQYF. The DNA of the CDR3 is TGTGCCAGCAGCTTGGCCCGGACAGAAAACAACGAGCAGTACTTC.

This clonotype occurred many times. The J gene is TRBJ1-6, the V gene TRBV27; tentatively, D is TRBD1 (5 bases). V lost 5 bases to trimming and J lost 10 bases, with 12 bases between them. This CDR3 contains 13 residues. CDR1 is MNHEY and CDR2 is SMNVEV in the germline V gene (reference sequence). CDR3 bases: TGTGCCAGCAGTCGCGGGGGATACTCACCCCTCCACTTT. This gives the protein CASSRGGYSPLHF.

V gene TRBV11-2 combines with J gene TRBJ2-3; the D gene is possibly TRBD2 (5 bases). This CDR3 contains 13 residues. Looked up from germline, CDR1 is SGHAT and CDR2 is FQNNGV. V was pared by 4 bases and J by 4 bases, with 9 bases between. The CDR3 here is CASSSLRADTQYF. CDR3 sequence (DNA): TGTGCCAGCAGCTCCCTGAGGGCAGATACGCAGTATTTT.

Only a few counts were recorded for this clonotype. V is TRBV15 and J is TRBJ2-7; D is unresolved. V was clipped by 1 base and J by 5 bases, with 12 bases between them. The CDR3 runs 14 residues. CDR1 and CDR2 (germline): LNHNV, YYDKDF (reference sequence). CDR3 coding DNA: TGTGCCACCAGCAGAGGAGATGGGTACCACGAGCAGTACTTC. Translated: CATSRGDGYHEQYF.

This clonotype has a count of ten or more. The V gene is TRBV7-9, the J gene TRBJ2-7, with 9 positions matching TRBD2. Trimming removed 5 bases from V and 3 bases from J; junction bases left unmatched: 8. The CDR3 extends over 15 amino acids. Germline V gene data show CDR1 as SEHNR and CDR2 as FQNEAQ (reference sequence). The CDR3 reads CASSPPGTSFYEQYF. In nucleotides, the CDR3 is TGTGCCAGCAGCCCACCCGGGACTAGCTTCTACGAGCAGTACTTC.

This clonotype was observed many times. J is TRBJ2-3 and V is TRBV7-9; D is undetermined. The length of the CDR3 is 16 residues. V lost 0 bases, J lost 0 bases, and 10 bases lay in between. CDR1 SEHNR and CDR2 FQNEAQ come from the germline V gene (reference sequence). CDR3 coding DNA: TGTGCCAGCAGCTTAGCGGCCTCATCTAGCACAGATACGCAGTATTTT. Its protein product is CASSLAASSSTDTQYF. Based on the CDR3 plus reference TRBV7-9 and TRBJ2-3, the full variable domain is DTGVSQNPRHKITKRGQNVTFRCDPISEHNRLYWYRQTLGQGPEFLTYFQNEAQLEKSRLLSDRFSAERPKGSFSTLEIQRTEQGDSAMYLCASSLAASSSTDTQYFGPGTRLTVL.

This clonotype was observed at least ten times. V gene TRBV20-1 combines with J gene TRBJ2-7, with 7 nucleotides matching TRBD2. The J segment lost 0 bases and the V segment lost 3 bases, leaving 2 bases of the junction unmatched. The CDR3 sequence is 13 residues long. Germline CDR1 DFQATT, CDR2 SNEGSKA (reference sequence). In DNA form, the CDR3 reads TGCAGTGCTAGGCTAGCGGCCTCCTACGAGCAGTACTTC. It specifies CSARLAASYEQYF.

This clonotype was found many times. The V call is TRBV10-3, the J call TRBJ2-3; 8 bases fit TRBD1. This CDR3 has 13 amino acids. Germline values: CDR1 ENHRY, CDR2 SYGVKD. V was pared by 4 bases and J by 5 bases, with 2 bases of the junction left unmatched. The chain's CDR3 is CAISADREDTQYF. Here the CDR3 DNA reads TGTGCCATCAGTGCGGACAGGGAAGATACGCAGTATTTT.

This clonotype has more than one count but fewer than ten. The chain uses TRBV7-9 and TRBJ2-1, with 10 bases identical to TRBD1. Germline CDR1 SEHNR, CDR2 FQNEAQ (reference sequence). V gave up 5 bases and J gave up 5 bases; unmatched junction bases: 9. CDR3 length: 16 amino acids. CDR3 DNA sequence: TGTGCCAGCAGCAAAGGGGACAGGGGAATTGACAATGAGCAGTTCTTC. Protein: CASSKGDRGIDNEQFF.

The sample holds many counts of this clonotype. The V gene is TRBV4-2, the J gene TRBJ2-7, with D unresolved. V was clipped by 3 bases and J by 0 bases, with 9 bases between them. Per the germline V gene, CDR1 is LGHNA and CDR2 is YNFKEQ. The CDR3 length is 14 residues. The CDR3 DNA reads TGTGCCAGCAGCCAGGCCCTGAGCTCCTACGAGCAGTACTTC. This encodes CASSQALSSYEQYF.

This clonotype was seen ten or more times. This rearrangement joins TRBV12-3 or TRBV12-4 to TRBJ1-6; D not resolved. Trimming cost V 5 bases and J 7 bases, with 12 bases left between them. This CDR3 has 14 amino acids. CDR3 protein: CASSPPEENSPLHF. The CDR3, as DNA: TGTGCCAGCAGTCCCCCGGAGGAGAATTCACCCCTCCACTTT.

This clonotype was recorded many times. This CDR3 reads CASSFYRTGTYEQYF. As DNA, the CDR3 is TGTGCCAGCAGCTTTTACAGGACAGGCACATACGAGCAGTACTTC. J is TRBJ2-7 and V is TRBV7-2; 7 bases map to TRBD1. J gave up 4 bases and V 3 bases, and 9 bases lay outside the gene matches. The germline CDR1 and CDR2 sequences are SGHTA and FQGNSA. The CDR3 extends over 15 amino acids.

This clonotype has at least ten counts. This chain joins TRBV15 and TRBJ2-7; D tentatively fits TRBD1 or TRBD2 (5 bases each). Germline V CDR1 and CDR2: LNHNV, YYDKDF (reference sequence). The CDR3 totals 15 residues. The V end was cut by 2 bases, the J end by 3 bases, with 14 bases between. DNA of the CDR3: TGTGCCACCAGCAGATCAAGAGGGGCAGACTACGAGCAGTACTTC. This sequence encodes CATSRSRGADYEQYF.

This clonotype was observed many times. The CDR3, as DNA: TGCAGCGTTGAAGTCCTAGCGGGAGGGCGGGAGACCCAGTACTTC. Protein product: CSVEVLAGGRETQYF. V usage is TRBV29-1 and J usage is TRBJ2-5; TRBD2 matches 12 bases. There are 15 residues in the CDR3. V gave up 1 base and J gave up 5 bases; unmatched junction bases: 5. CDR1 and CDR2 (germline): SQVTM, ANQGSEA.

The table lists this clonotype with many counts. The J gene is TRBJ2-1, the V gene TRBV12-3 or TRBV12-4; TRBD1 aligns across 9 bases. The CDR3 is 15 amino acids. V shed 6 bases and J 5 bases; nucleotides not matched to a gene: 8. The CDR3 region has the DNA TGTGCCAGCAGGCCTACAGGGGGCAAGAACAATGAGCAGTTCTTC. It translates to CASRPTGGKNNEQFF.

This sequence joins TRBV11-3 and TRBJ1-3, with D hard to call. The CDR3 loop spans 12 amino acids. CDR1 and CDR2 (germline): SGHNT, YENEEA. The V end lost 2 bases, the J end lost 8 bases, and 7 bases lay between the germline ends. The CDR3 protein is CASSLPSDTIYF. The CDR3 DNA sequence: TGTGCCAGCAGCTTACCCAGCGACACCATATATTTT.

This chain connects TRBV5-5 to TRBJ2-2, with D unresolved. Germline V gene sequence: CDR1 SGHKS, CDR2 YYEKEE (reference sequence). The CDR3 is 13 residues long. V was shortened by 4 bases and J by 2 bases, with 6 bases between the two germline ends. The CDR3 coding sequence is TGTGCCAGCAGCGACCTAAACACCGGGGAGCTGTTTTTT. It is translated as CASSDLNTGELFF.